The sequence of this T cell receptor beta chain was determined in a study of early T cells in non-severe SARS-CoV-2 infection. Broader study findings: Matching results from VDJdb favored anti-spike CD8 responses, leaving private and CD4 specificities undetected.

This CDR3 is built from 13 residues. Per the germline V gene, CDR1 is ENHRY and CDR2 is SYGVKD. Trimming cost V 0 bases and J 4 bases, with 6 bases left between them. Individual cDNA molecules each received unique molecular identifiers attached to them. Using its own MiXCR run on the 5' RACE reads, TCRdb lists one record per CDR3 protein. The sample carries tens of thousands of distinct CDR3 sequences, around 15% recorded once. A few counts support this clonotype. The antigen is not known. The sample taken for sequencing was whole blood. The sequence was collected from an adult who was a healthcare worker with PCR-confirmed SARS-CoV-2 infection or an uninfected control (not recorded which). The genes are TRBV10-3 and TRBJ2-5; D unclear. The CDR3 protein is CAISESTGETQYF. CDR3 DNA: TGTGCCATCAGTGAGTCAACTGGAGAGACCCAGTACTTC.